What follows are 12 T cell receptor beta chains derived from one specimen sequenced in a study of regulatory T cells in long-lasting Graves disease. Indicated time point: persistent/refractory GD, antithyroid drugs over 5 years with positive TRAb. Scientists built the TCR library using RNA that was extracted from PBMCs. Arm-PCR of CDR3 regions with iRepertoire HTBI primers generated TCR beta libraries. TCRdb reanalysed the multiplex PCR reads using MiXCR and keeps one entry per CDR3 protein. The sample consists of 700,000 or so distinct CDR3 sequences, around 30% of them appearing once. The material was peripheral blood mononuclear cells (PBMCs), obtained when the disease was refractory, from a patient treated with antithyroid drugs. Receptors were obtained from a female donor with Graves disease.

The chain combines TRBV6-1 with TRBJ2-3; D is unresolved. The CDR3 runs 13 residues. Per the germline V gene, CDR1 is MNHNS and CDR2 is SASEGT. Between the trimmed V and J ends, which lost 3 bases and 7 bases, there was a span of 11 bases. CDR3 loop: CASSDHLINTQYF. The CDR3 coding sequence is TGTGCCAGCAGTGACCACTTAATCAATACGCAGTATTTT.

As for this clonotype: This clone may be a read error of a much larger clone one base away. This chain connects TRBV28 to TRBJ2-5; a weak D match, TRBD2 (5 bases). CDR1 is MDHEN, CDR2 SYDVKM, per germline. The CDR3 extends over 11 amino acids. The CDR3 coding sequence is TGTGCCAGCAGTTCTTGGGAGACCCAGTGCTTC. Translated: CASSSWETQCF. Full variable domain (rest looked up from reference TRBV28 and TRBJ2-5): DVKVTQSSRYLVKRTGEKVFLECVQDMDHENMFWYRQDPGLGLRLIYFSYDVKMKEKGDIPEGYSVSREKKERFSLILESASTNQTSMYLCASSSWETQCFGPGTRLLVL.

The V call is TRBV5-5, the J call TRBJ1-3, with unresolved D. V shed 0 bases and J shed 4 bases, with 11 bases lying between them. This CDR3 comprises 15 residues. CDR1 SGHKS and CDR2 YYEKEE come from the germline V gene (reference sequence). DNA of the CDR3: TGTGCCAGCAGCTTGGACCCCAGCTCGGGAAACACCATATATTTT. It is translated as CASSLDPSSGNTIYF.

The rearrangement links TRBV2 to TRBJ2-6; possible D gene TRBD1, 5 bases. The germline gives CDR1 SNHLY, CDR2 FYNNEI. CDR3 size: 14 residues. With 5 bases removed from V and 5 bases from J, the gap between germline ends came to 10 bases. CDR3 region: CASSTGTWANVLTF. The CDR3 DNA reads as TGTGCCAGCAGTACAGGTACTTGGGCCAACGTCCTGACTTTC.

The rearrangement uses TRBV6-1 and TRBJ2-5; 8 nucleotides match TRBD2. Germline lookup yields CDR1 MNHNS and CDR2 SASEGT. The CDR3 is 12 residues long. V shed 9 bases and J 6 bases; nucleotides not matched to a gene: 6. CDR3 nucleotides: TGTGCCAGTAGCGGGACCCGGAAGACCCAGTACTTC. This encodes CASSGTRKTQYF.

The gene calls are TRBV6-5 and TRBJ1-2, with 8 bases fitting TRBD1. The germline gives CDR1 MNHEY, CDR2 SVGAGI. The CDR3 is 15 residues long. After removal of 3 bases from V and 4 bases from J, the junction contained 7 bases not matched to a gene. The CDR3 sequence: CASSYSSTGVYGYTF. CDR3 DNA sequence: TGTGCCAGCAGTTATTCTTCGACAGGGGTCTATGGCTACACCTTC.

The chain couples TRBV30 to TRBJ1-1; perhaps TRBD1 as D (6 bases). Trimming took off 3 bases at V and 7 bases at J, with 18 bases between the two ends. Per the germline V gene, CDR1 is GTSNPN and CDR2 is SVGIG (reference sequence). The CDR3 has 14 amino acids. CDR3 nucleotides: TGTGCCTGGAGCTTTACAGGGTTGGTCGGTGAAGCTTTCTTT. Its translation is CAWSFTGLVGEAFF. The complete variable domain, with remaining parts taken from reference TRBV30 and TRBJ1-1, reads SQTIHQWPATLVQPVGSPLSLECTVEGTSNPNLYWYRQAAGRGLQLLFYSVGIGQISSEVPQNLSASRPQDRQFILSSKKLLLSDSGFYLCAWSFTGLVGEAFFGQGTRLTVV.

V and J are TRBV29-1 and TRBJ2-7; D gene uncertain. V was pared by 1 base and J by 2 bases, with 3 bases between. The CDR3 consists of 11 residues. Per germline, CDR1 SQVTM and CDR2 ANQGSEA. This chain's CDR3 is CSVEGTYEQYF. The CDR3 nucleotides are TGCAGCGTTGAAGGGACCTACGAGCAGTACTTC.

This clonotype was seen repeatedly, ten times or more. J is TRBJ1-5 and V is TRBV28; 9 positions match TRBD1. V gave up 6 bases and J gave up 7 bases; unmatched junction bases: 10. The CDR3 covers 15 residues. Germline V gene data show CDR1 as MDHEN and CDR2 as SYDVKM. CDR3 DNA: TGTGCCAGCAGGTTGGGACAGGGAAATGAACAGCCCCAGCATTTT. Amino acids: CASRLGQGNEQPQHF.

There are a few counts of this clonotype. This chain uses TRBV12-3 or TRBV12-4 with TRBJ1-1, with D perhaps matching TRBD1 (6 bases). This CDR3 region has 14 residues. Trimming pared 6 bases from V and 2 bases from J, leaving 13 bases between. CDR3 coding DNA: TGTGCCAGCAGGCGGGGGGGCGAAAACACTGAAGCTTTCTTT. This encodes CASRRGGENTEAFF.

The J gene is TRBJ1-5, the V gene TRBV2, with a tentative D call TRBD1 (5 bases). CDR1 is SNHLY and CDR2 is FYNNEI in the germline V gene. This CDR3 is built from 12 residues. Between the trimmed V and J ends, which lost 7 bases and 6 bases, there was a span of 10 bases. CDR3 coding DNA: TGTGCCAGCACTGAGGGGTTTCAGCCCCAGCATTTT. Its translation: CASTEGFQPQHF.

In this sample, this clonotype turned up a few times. The gene calls are TRBV27 and TRBJ1-1; 7 bases agree with TRBD1. This CDR3 is 14 amino acids long. The germline V gene encodes CDR1 MNHEY and CDR2 SMNVEV (reference sequence). The trim removed 2 bases at V and 14 bases at J, leaving 14 bases unmatched. The CDR3 nucleotides read TGTGCCAGCAGTTTACCGGGACAGAGGGGAGAAACGTTCTTT. Amino acids: CASSLPGQRGETFF.